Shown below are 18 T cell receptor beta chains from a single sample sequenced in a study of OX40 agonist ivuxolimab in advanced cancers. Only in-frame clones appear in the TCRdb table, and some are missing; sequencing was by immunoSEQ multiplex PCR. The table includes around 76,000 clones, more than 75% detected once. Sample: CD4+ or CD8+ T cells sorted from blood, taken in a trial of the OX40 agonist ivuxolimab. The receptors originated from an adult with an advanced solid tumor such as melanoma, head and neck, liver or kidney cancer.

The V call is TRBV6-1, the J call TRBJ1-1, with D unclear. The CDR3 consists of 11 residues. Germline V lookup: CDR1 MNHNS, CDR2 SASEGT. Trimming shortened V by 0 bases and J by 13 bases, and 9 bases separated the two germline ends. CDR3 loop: CASSEARDRFF. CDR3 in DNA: TGTGCCAGCAGTGAAGCGAGGGATCGTTTCTTT.

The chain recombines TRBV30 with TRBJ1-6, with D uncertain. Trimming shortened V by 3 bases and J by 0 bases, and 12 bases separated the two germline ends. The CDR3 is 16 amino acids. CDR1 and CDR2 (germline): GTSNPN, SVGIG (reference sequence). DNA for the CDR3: TGTGCCTGGAGCATCGCAGGAAGCTCCTATAATTCACCCCTCCACTTT. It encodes CAWSIAGSSYNSPLHF.

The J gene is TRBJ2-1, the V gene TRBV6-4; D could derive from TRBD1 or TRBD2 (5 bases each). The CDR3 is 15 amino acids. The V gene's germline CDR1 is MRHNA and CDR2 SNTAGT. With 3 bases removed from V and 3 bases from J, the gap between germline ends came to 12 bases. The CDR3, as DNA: TGTGCCAGCAGTGAAGGGGACGGCTTCTACAATGAGCAGTTCTTC. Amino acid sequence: CASSEGDGFYNEQFF.

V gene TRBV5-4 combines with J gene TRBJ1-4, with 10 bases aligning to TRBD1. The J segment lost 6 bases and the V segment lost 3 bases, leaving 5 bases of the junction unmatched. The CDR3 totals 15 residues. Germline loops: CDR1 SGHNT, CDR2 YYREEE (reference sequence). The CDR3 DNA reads TGTGCCAGCAGCTCAACCGGGACAGGGGATGAAAAACTGTTTTTT. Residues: CASSSTGTGDEKLFF.

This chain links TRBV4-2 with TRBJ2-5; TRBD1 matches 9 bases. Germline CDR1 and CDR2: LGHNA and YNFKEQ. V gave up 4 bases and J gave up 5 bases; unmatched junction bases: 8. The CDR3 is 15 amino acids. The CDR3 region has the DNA TGTGCCAGCAGCCCGGAGGACAGGGGACCGGAGACCCAGTACTTC. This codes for CASSPEDRGPETQYF.

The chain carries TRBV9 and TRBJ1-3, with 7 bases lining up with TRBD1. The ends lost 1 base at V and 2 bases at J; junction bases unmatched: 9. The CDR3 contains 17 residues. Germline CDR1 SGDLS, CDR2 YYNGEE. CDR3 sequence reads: CASSVLSDREAGNTIYF. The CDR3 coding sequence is TGTGCCAGCAGCGTACTCTCAGACAGGGAAGCTGGAAACACCATATATTTT.

CDR3 bases: TGTGCCAGCAGCTTCCAAGAGACCCAGTACTTC. This translates into CASSFQETQYF. This chain links TRBV5-6 with TRBJ2-5, with unresolved D. Germline lookup yields CDR1 SGHDT and CDR2 YYEEEE. Between the trimmed V and J ends, which lost 2 bases and 1 base, there was a span of 0 bases. The CDR3 extends over 11 amino acids.

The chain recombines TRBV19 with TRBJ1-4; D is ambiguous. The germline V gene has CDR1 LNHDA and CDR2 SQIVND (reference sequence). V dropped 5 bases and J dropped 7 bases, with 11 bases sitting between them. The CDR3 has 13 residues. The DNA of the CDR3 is TGTGCCAGTAGTCCCGGTCCCGGTGAAAAACTGTTTTTT. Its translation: CASSPGPGEKLFF.

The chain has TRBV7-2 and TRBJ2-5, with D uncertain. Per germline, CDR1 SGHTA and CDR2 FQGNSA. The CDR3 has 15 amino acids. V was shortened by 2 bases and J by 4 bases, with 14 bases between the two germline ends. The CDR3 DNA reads TGTGCCAGCAGCTTAACGGGCATAAGCAGAGAGACCCAGTACTTC. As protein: CASSLTGISRETQYF.

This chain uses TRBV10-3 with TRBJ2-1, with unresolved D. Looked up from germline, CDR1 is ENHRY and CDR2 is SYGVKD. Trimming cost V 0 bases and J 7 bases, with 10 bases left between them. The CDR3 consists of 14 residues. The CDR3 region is CAISESNSVNEQFF. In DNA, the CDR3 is TGTGCCATCAGTGAGTCGAACTCGGTAAATGAGCAGTTCTTC.

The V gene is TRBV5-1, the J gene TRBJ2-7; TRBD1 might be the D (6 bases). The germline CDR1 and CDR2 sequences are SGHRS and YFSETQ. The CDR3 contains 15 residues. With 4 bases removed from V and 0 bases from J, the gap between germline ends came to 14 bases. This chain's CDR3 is CASSTTGTSSYEQYF. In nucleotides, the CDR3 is TGCGCCAGCAGCACCACAGGGACGAGCTCCTACGAGCAGTACTTC.

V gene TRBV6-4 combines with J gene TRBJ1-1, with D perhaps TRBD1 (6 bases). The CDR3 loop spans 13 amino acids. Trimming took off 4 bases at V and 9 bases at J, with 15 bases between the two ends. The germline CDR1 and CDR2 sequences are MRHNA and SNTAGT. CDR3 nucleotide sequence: TGTGCCAGCAGTGCCTCAGGGGTGACTAAAGCTTTCTTT. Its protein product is CASSASGVTKAFF.

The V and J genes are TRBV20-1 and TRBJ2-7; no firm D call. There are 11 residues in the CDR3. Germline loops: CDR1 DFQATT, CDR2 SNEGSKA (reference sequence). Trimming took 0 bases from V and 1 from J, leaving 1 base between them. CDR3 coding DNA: TGCAGTGCTAGAGAGTCCTACGAGCAGTACTTC. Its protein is CSARESYEQYF.

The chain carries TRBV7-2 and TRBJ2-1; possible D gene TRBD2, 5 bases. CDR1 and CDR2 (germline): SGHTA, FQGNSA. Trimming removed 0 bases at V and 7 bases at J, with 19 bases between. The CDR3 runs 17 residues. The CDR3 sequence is CASSLASGNLVVNEQFF. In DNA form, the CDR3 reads TGTGCCAGCAGCTTAGCGAGCGGCAATCTGGTGGTGAATGAGCAGTTCTTC. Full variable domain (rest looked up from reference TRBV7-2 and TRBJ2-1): GAGVSQSPSNKVTEKGKDVELRCDPISGHTALYWYRQSLGQGLEFLIYFQGNSAPDKSGLPSDRFSAERTGGSVSTLTIQRTQQEDSAVYLCASSLASGNLVVNEQFFGPGTRLTVL.

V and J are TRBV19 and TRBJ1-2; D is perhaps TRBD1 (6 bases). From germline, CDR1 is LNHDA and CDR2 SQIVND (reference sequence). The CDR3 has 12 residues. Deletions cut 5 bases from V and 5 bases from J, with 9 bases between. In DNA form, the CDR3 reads TGTGCCAGTAGTGAACAGGGTTATGGCTACACCTTC. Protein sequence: CASSEQGYGYTF.

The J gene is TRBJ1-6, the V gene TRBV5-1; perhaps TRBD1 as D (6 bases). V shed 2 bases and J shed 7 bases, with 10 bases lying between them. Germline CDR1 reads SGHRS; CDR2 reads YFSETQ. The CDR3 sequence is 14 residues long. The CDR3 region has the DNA TGCGCCAGCAGCTTAACAGGGCAGAATTCACCCCTCCACTTT. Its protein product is CASSLTGQNSPLHF.

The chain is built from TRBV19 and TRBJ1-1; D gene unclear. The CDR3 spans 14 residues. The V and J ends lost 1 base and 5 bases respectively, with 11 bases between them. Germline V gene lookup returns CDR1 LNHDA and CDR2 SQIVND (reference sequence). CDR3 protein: CASSIGPEGTEAFF. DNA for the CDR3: TGTGCCAGTAGTATAGGCCCCGAAGGGACTGAAGCTTTCTTT.

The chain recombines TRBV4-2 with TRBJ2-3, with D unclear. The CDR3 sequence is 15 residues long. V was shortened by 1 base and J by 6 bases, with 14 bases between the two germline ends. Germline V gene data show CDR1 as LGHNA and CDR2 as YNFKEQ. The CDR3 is CASSQAPSRADTQYF. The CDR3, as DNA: TGTGCCAGCAGCCAAGCCCCTTCCCGGGCGGATACGCAGTATTTT.